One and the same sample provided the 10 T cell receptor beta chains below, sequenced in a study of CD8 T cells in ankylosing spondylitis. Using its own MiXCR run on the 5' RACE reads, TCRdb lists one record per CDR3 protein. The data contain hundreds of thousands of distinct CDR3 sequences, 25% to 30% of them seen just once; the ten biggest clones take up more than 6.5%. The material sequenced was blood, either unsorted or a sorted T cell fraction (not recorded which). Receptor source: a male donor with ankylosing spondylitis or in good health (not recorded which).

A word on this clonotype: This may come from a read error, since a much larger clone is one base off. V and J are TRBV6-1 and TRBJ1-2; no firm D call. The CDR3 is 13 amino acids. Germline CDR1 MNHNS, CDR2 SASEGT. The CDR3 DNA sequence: TGTGCCAGCAGTGAGGAATTAGGGTCGGGCTCCACCTTC. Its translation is CASSEELGSGSTF.

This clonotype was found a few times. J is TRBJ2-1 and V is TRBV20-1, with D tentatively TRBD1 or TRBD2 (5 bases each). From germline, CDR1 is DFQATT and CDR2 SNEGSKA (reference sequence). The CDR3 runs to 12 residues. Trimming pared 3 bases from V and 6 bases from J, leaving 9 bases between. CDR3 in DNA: TGCAGTGCTAGTGATGGGGGCAATGAGCAGTTCTTC. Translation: CSASDGGNEQFF.

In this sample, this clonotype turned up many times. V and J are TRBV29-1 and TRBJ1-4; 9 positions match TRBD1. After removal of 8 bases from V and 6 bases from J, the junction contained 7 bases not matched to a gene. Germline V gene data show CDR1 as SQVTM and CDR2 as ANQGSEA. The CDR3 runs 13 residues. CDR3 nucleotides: TGCAGCATTACAGGGGGCCCGGATGAAAAACTGTTTTTT. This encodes CSITGGPDEKLFF.

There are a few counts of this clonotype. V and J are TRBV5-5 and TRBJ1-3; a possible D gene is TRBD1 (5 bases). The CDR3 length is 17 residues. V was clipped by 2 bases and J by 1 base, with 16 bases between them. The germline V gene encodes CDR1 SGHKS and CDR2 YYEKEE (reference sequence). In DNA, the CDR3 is TGTGCCAGCAGCTTAGACGTTGGGACTTCTTCTGGAAACACCATATATTTT. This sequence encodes CASSLDVGTSSGNTIYF.

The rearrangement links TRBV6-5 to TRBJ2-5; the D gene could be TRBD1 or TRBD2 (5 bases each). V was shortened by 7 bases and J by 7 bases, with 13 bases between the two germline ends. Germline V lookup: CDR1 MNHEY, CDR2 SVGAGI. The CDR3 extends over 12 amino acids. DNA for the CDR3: TGTGCCAGCAAGTTACTTGGGGGGACCCAGTACTTC. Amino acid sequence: CASKLLGGTQYF.

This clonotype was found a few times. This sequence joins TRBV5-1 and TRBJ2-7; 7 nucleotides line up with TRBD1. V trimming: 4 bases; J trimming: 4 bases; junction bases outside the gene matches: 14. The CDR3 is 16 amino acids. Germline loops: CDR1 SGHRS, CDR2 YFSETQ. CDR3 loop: CASSPGEGALSYEQYF. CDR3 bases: TGCGCCAGCAGCCCCGGCGAGGGGGCCCTTTCTTACGAGCAGTACTTC.

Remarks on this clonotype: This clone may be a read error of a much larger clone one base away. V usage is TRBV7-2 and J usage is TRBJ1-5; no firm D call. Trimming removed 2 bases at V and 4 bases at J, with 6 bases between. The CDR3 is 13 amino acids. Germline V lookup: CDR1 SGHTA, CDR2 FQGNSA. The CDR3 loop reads CASSLHRNQPQHF. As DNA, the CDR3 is TGTGCCAGCAGCTTACACAGAAATCAGCCCCAGCATTTT.

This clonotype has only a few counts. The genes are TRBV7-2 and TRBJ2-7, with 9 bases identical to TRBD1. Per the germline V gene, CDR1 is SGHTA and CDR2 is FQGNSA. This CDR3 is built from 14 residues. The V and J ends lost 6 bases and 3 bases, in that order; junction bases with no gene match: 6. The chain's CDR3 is CASRLTGGVYEQYF. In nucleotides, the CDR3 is TGTGCCAGCAGGCTGACAGGGGGTGTCTACGAGCAGTACTTC.

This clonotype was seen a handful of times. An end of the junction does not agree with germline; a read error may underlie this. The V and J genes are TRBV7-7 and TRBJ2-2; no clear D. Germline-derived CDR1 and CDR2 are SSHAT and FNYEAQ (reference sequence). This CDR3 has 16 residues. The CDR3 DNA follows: TGTGCTAGCAGCTTGTTCTATGGGCAGAACACCGGGGAGCTGTTTTTT. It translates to CASSLFYGQNTGELFF.

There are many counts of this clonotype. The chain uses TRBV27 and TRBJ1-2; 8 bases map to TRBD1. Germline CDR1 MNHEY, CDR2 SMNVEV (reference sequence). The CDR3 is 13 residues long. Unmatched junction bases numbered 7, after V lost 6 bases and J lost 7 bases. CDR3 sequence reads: CASSRQGLGGYTF. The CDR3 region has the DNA TGTGCCAGCAGCCGACAGGGGCTGGGTGGCTACACCTTC.